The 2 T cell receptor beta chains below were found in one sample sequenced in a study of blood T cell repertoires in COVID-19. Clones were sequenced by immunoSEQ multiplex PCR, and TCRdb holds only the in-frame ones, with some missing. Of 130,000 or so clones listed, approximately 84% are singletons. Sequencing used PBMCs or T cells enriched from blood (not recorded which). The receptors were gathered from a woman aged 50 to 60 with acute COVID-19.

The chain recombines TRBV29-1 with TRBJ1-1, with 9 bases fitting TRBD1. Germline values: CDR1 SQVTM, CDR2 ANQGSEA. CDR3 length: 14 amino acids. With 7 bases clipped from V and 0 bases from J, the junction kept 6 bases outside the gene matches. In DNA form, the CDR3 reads TGCAGCGCCACTGGGACAGGGTTGAACACTGAAGCTTTCTTT. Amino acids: CSATGTGLNTEAFF.

CDR3 sequence (DNA): TGCGCCAGCAGTGCGAGGGTTTCGGACGGGGAGCTGTTTTTT. This sequence encodes CASSARVSDGELFF. This chain uses TRBV10-1 with TRBJ2-2; TRBD2 is a possible D gene (5 bases). In germline, CDR1 is WNHNN, CDR2 SYGVQD (reference sequence). V lost 4 bases to trimming and J lost 7 bases, with 13 bases between them. This CDR3 comprises 14 residues.